This TCR beta chain was obtained from a study of blood T cell repertoires in COVID-19. Study overall: The samples span acute and convalescent COVID-19 from the United States, Italy and Spain. T cells, B-cell-depleted T cells, or PBMCs provided the cDNA or gDNA that served as material.

In the source study's methods: Using reference gene primer amplification, nucleated cell counts were estimated. Profiling relied on immunoSEQ multiplex PCR, and the TCRdb table lists in-frame clones only, not all of them. V, J and clone size are taken as reported in that table, and D and trimming were inferred from the DNA itself. The sample lists about 160,000 clones, 80% to 90% occurring once. Trimming pared 6 bases from V and 0 bases from J, leaving 12 bases between. In germline, CDR1 is MNHEY, CDR2 SVGAGI. This CDR3 spans 15 amino acids. Source material: peripheral blood. V gene TRBV6-5 combines with J gene TRBJ2-1, with D perhaps matching TRBD2 (5 bases). The receptor's source is a woman over 75 with acute or convalescent COVID-19. This CDR3 reads CASREDPSSYNEQFF. In nucleotides, the CDR3 is TGTGCCAGCAGGGAGGATCCAAGCTCCTACAATGAGCAGTTCTTC.